Presented here are 26 T cell receptor beta chains from one specimen sequenced in a study of T cell repertoires in aging, cancer and after chemotherapy (dated by TCRdb to 2018 to 2020). Genomic DNA extracted from peripheral blood, rather than sorted cells or RNA, was used as the source for amplification of TCR beta rearrangements. TCRdb lists the instrument as Illumina MiSeq. Using a mixed TRB-A/B primer pool, multiplex touch-down PCR amplified rearranged TRB sequences covering the V, D and J segments. TCRdb ran its own pipeline on the public reads, namely fastp trimming at Q25 and MiXCR clone calling, and kept in-frame beta chains. Under each unique CDR3 protein, matching rows form one entry showing the most common genes and DNA. Present in this sample are some 2,400 distinct CDR3 sequences, approximately 28% of which were seen just once. The ten biggest clones cover about 5% of the sample. Sequenced: blood. These receptors originate from a human donor in good health.

This clonotype is labeled as large (0.1 to 1%). The V gene is TRBV30, the J gene TRBJ2-3, with unresolved D. The V gene's germline CDR1 is GTSNPN and CDR2 SVGIG (reference sequence). The V end lost 0 bases, the J end lost 6 bases, and 13 bases lay between the germline ends. The CDR3 runs to 14 residues. CDR3 DNA: TGTGCCTGGAGTGTAGGGTGGGGAAGGGATACGCAGTATTTT. It specifies CAWSVGWGRDTQYF.

This clonotype is medium-sized by share. This chain links TRBV6-5 with TRBJ1-2, with 8 bases matching TRBD1. Germline CDR1 MNHEY, CDR2 SVGAGI. Germline trimming cut 9 bases from V and 12 bases from J; bases unmatched to any gene: 15. CDR3 size: 13 residues. As DNA, the CDR3 is TGTGCCAGAAGGCCTAATGGACAGGGACGGGACACCTTC. It translates to CARRPNGQGRDTF.

This clonotype was found a few times. The chain is built from TRBV7-2 and TRBJ2-6, with D unclear. Trimming left V 2 bases short and J 1 base short, with 33 bases between. The CDR3 has 24 amino acids. CDR1 and CDR2 from the germline V gene are SGHTA and FQGNSA. CDR3 loop: CASSLPLLSRPSLWATSGANVLTF. Written as DNA, the CDR3 is TGTGCCAGCAGCTTACCCCTCTTGTCAAGGCCCTCCCTCTGGGCCACTTCTGGGGCCAACGTCCTGACTTTC. Full variable domain (missing parts from reference TRBV7-2 and TRBJ2-6): GAGVSQSPSNKVTEKGKDVELRCDPISGHTALYWYRQSLGQGLEFLIYFQGNSAPDKSGLPSDRFSAERTGGSVSTLTIQRTQQEDSAVYLCASSLPLLSRPSLWATSGANVLTFGAGSRLTVL.

Judged by abundance, this clonotype is medium-sized (0.01 to 0.1%). The CDR3 nucleotides read TGCGCCAGCAGCCCTTGGACCCCAACTAACTATGGCTACACCTTC. As protein: CASSPWTPTNYGYTF. The V call is TRBV4-3, the J call TRBJ1-2, with D unresolved. Trimming cost V 4 bases and J 0 bases, with 12 bases left between them. Germline CDR1 is LGHNA and CDR2 is YSLEER. This CDR3 region has 15 residues.

This clonotype has a handful of counts. The V and J genes are TRBV6-1 and TRBJ1-2, with unresolved D. Germline CDR1 reads MNHNS; CDR2 reads SASEGT. Trimming removed 10 bases at V and 8 bases at J, with 17 bases between. The CDR3 spans 12 residues. CDR3 residues: CATLHGPGGYTF. The CDR3 DNA is TGTGCCACCCTACACGGCCCTGGGGGCTACACCTTC.

By proportion, this clonotype is medium-sized. The chain employs TRBV7-9 and TRBJ2-1; perhaps TRBD2 as D (5 bases). CDR1 is SEHNR and CDR2 is FQNEAQ in the germline V gene (reference sequence). CDR3 length: 15 residues. Deletions cut 2 bases from V and 5 bases from J, with 13 bases between. DNA for the CDR3: TGTGCCAGCAGCTTAATCGCGCGCGGGCACAATGAGCAGTTCTTC. It specifies CASSLIARGHNEQFF.

As for this clonotype: A clone one base away is much larger, so this may be a read error. The chain couples TRBV4-3 to TRBJ2-7; tentatively, D is TRBD1 or TRBD2 (6 bases each). Germline lookup yields CDR1 LGHNA and CDR2 YSLEER. The CDR3 has 14 amino acids. This chain's CDR3 is CVSSFEGGPSEQYF. The CDR3 bases are TGTGTCAGCAGCTTCGAGGGGGGTCCCAGCGAGCAGTACTTC.

By share, this clonotype ranks as medium-sized. V is TRBV20-1 and J is TRBJ1-5; unclear D gene. The V gene's germline CDR1 is DFQATT and CDR2 SNEGSKA (reference sequence). The V end lost 4 bases, the J end lost 0 bases, and 7 bases lay between the germline ends. The CDR3 extends over 13 amino acids. The DNA for the CDR3 is TGCAGTGCTAAAGGGTATAGCAATCAGCCCCAGCATTTT. This codes for CSAKGYSNQPQHF.

The chain links TRBV5-4 to TRBJ1-1; 12 nucleotides agree with TRBD1. The CDR3 sequence is 17 residues long. J gave up 4 bases and V 3 bases, and 10 bases lay outside the gene matches. Germline V gives CDR1 SGHNT, CDR2 YYREEE (reference sequence). The CDR3 DNA is TGTGCCAGCAGCTCGGGACAGGGGGCTTTCTTGGGCACTGAAGCTTTCTTT. It translates to CASSSGQGAFLGTEAFF.

This clonotype counts as medium-sized. As DNA, the CDR3 is TGTGCCAGTGCGGGGGGGGGGAGCACAGATACGCAGTATTTT. Amino acids: CASAGGGSTDTQYF. V and J are TRBV6-1 and TRBJ2-3, with TRBD2 matching over 9 bases. The CDR3 is 14 amino acids. V lost 9 bases and J lost 0; bases outside the gene matches: 4. Germline-derived CDR1 and CDR2 are MNHNS and SASEGT.

On this clonotype itself: A much larger clone lies one base from this, so it may be a read error. The rearrangement uses TRBV7-2 and TRBJ2-5; 8 positions agree with TRBD2. J was trimmed by 4 bases and V by 4 bases; bases with no gene match: 2. Germline values: CDR1 SGHTA, CDR2 FQGNSA. CDR3 length equals 13 residues. The DNA of the CDR3 is TGTGCCAGCAGCTGGGGACTAGGAGAGACCCAGTACTTC. Its protein is CASSWGLGETQYF.

By share, this clonotype counts as medium-sized (0.01 to 0.1%). The chain joins TRBV6-5 to TRBJ2-3; 8 bases fit TRBD1. CDR1 is MNHEY, CDR2 SVGAGI, per germline. This CDR3 has 15 residues. V lost 8 bases, J lost 1 base, and 8 bases stayed unmatched. The CDR3 region has the DNA TGTGCCAGCCAGGACAGGGTAAGGGGCACAGATACGCAGTATTTT. Its translation: CASQDRVRGTDTQYF.

The chain uses TRBV11-1 and TRBJ2-3; TRBD2 aligns across 10 bases. The CDR3 has 17 amino acids. V trimming: 2 bases; J trimming: 2 bases; junction bases outside the gene matches: 7. Germline assignment: CDR1 SGHAT and CDR2 FQDESV (reference sequence). CDR3 sequence (DNA): TGTGCCAGCAGCTTATATGTAGCGGGGGGTTCCACAGATACGCAGTATTTT. Translated: CASSLYVAGGSTDTQYF.

This clonotype is termed medium-sized. The rearrangement uses TRBV12-3 or TRBV12-4 and TRBJ1-1; unclear D gene. V gave up 1 base and J gave up 8 bases, with 5 bases separating them. This CDR3 has 11 residues. This chain's CDR3 is CASSLGHEAFF. The CDR3 coding sequence is TGTGCCAGCAGTTTAGGACACGAAGCTTTCTTT.

By frequency in the sample, this clonotype is medium-sized (0.01 to 0.1%). The V gene is TRBV6-5, the J gene TRBJ1-4; D is unclear. This CDR3 has 12 amino acids. Germline CDR1 is MNHEY and CDR2 is SVGAGI. CDR3 in amino acids: CAPRPRQEKLFF. CDR3 sequence (DNA): TGTGCTCCGAGACCGAGGCAGGAAAAACTGTTTTTT.

The chain combines TRBV29-1 with TRBJ1-4; D remains unclear. The V end was cut by 7 bases, the J end by 8 bases, with 8 bases between. CDR1 is SQVTM, CDR2 ANQGSEA, per germline. This CDR3 is built from 10 residues. CDR3 sequence reads: CSALSEKLFF. The CDR3 nucleotides are TGCAGCGCTTTATCCGAAAAACTGTTTTTT.

Relative to its sample, this clonotype is medium-sized. The chain combines TRBV7-9 with TRBJ1-2, with a weak D call TRBD1 (6 bases). Germline values: CDR1 SEHNR, CDR2 FQNEAQ (reference sequence). V was clipped by 5 bases and J by 0 bases, with 13 bases between them. This CDR3 has 15 residues. CDR3 loop: CASSRGDKANYGYTF. In DNA, the CDR3 is TGTGCCAGCAGCCGGGGGGACAAAGCTAACTATGGCTACACCTTC.

In its sample, this clonotype is medium-sized. This chain links TRBV11-2 with TRBJ2-4, with TRBD1 identical over 7 bases. The CDR3 consists of 14 residues. The junction had 4 bases not matched to a gene; V was cut back by 1 base and J by 7 bases. Per the germline V gene, CDR1 is SGHAT and CDR2 is FQNNGV. CDR3 nucleotides: TGTGCCAGCAGCTTAGGACAGGGCAGGAACATTCAGTACTTC. This sequence encodes CASSLGQGRNIQYF.

Relative to its sample, this clonotype is medium-sized. This sequence joins TRBV30 and TRBJ1-5; D uncertain. Germline assignment: CDR1 GTSNPN and CDR2 SVGIG (reference sequence). Trimming stripped 1 base from V and 7 bases from J, with 23 bases between. This CDR3 is 17 amino acids long. CDR3 region: CAWSARYGQGDVQPQHF. The CDR3 coding sequence is TGTGCCTGGAGTGCGAGGTACGGGCAAGGTGACGTCCAGCCCCAGCATTTT.

Only a few counts were recorded for this clonotype. The rearrangement links TRBV20-1 to TRBJ2-5, with unresolved D. Germline CDR1 and CDR2: DFQATT and SNEGSKA (reference sequence). This CDR3 is built from 16 residues. Trimming removed 1 base from V and 1 base from J, with 16 bases in between. The CDR3 nucleotides read TGCAGTGCTAGAGGTAGTTCAGGAACCCTCCAAGAGACCCAGTACTTC. Translation gives CSARGSSGTLQETQYF.

By its share, this clonotype is large. The chain links TRBV29-1 to TRBJ1-5; no clear D. CDR1 is SQVTM and CDR2 is ANQGSEA in the germline V gene. The CDR3 covers 13 residues. V lost 0 bases and J 4 bases, leaving 7 bases between the germline ends. The CDR3 is CSVEDSANQPQHF. The CDR3 DNA sequence: TGCAGCGTTGAAGATTCAGCGAATCAGCCCCAGCATTTT. Complete variable domain (other parts from reference TRBV29-1 and TRBJ1-5): SAVISQKPSRDICQRGTSLTIQCQVDSQVTMMFWYRQQPGQSLTLIATANQGSEATYESGFVIDKFPISRPNLTFSTLTVSNMSPEDSSIYLCSVEDSANQPQHFGDGTRLSIL.

CDR3 residues: CSAVGVTPGPALHF. The CDR3 DNA is TGCAGTGCTGTTGGGGTGACTCCCGGCCCAGCCCTCCACTTT. This chain uses TRBV20-1 with TRBJ1-6; D is unclear. Germline lookup yields CDR1 DFQATT and CDR2 SNEGSKA (reference sequence). This CDR3 comprises 14 residues. Trimming shortened V by 5 bases and J by 14 bases, and 22 bases separated the two germline ends.

The chain recombines TRBV11-2 with TRBJ2-7, with D tentatively TRBD1 or TRBD2 (5 bases each). Trimming removed 5 bases at V and 5 bases at J, with 7 bases between. This CDR3 region has 11 residues. Germline values: CDR1 SGHAT, CDR2 FQNNGV. CDR3 sequence: CASSQGDEQYF. CDR3 sequence (DNA): TGTGCCAGCAGCCAGGGAGACGAGCAGTACTTC.

The chain links TRBV20-1 to TRBJ1-2; TRBD1 aligns across 11 bases. The CDR3 totals 16 residues. Germline-derived CDR1 and CDR2 are DFQATT and SNEGSKA (reference sequence). J lost 2 bases, V lost 5 bases, and 10 bases had no gene match. The CDR3 bases are TGCAGTGCTGCCGCCGGGACAGGGGGGTCCAACTATGGCTACACCTTC. Protein: CSAAAGTGGSNYGYTF.

By share of the sample, this clonotype is medium-sized. The chain employs TRBV6-2 or TRBV6-3 and TRBJ2-1; unclear D gene. V was pared by 0 bases and J by 8 bases, with 8 bases between. The germline CDR1 and CDR2 sequences are MNHEY and SVGEGT. CDR3 length equals 13 residues. DNA of the CDR3: TGTGCCAGCAGTTACTCTCTGGCGCATGAGCAGTTCTTC. Its translation: CASSYSLAHEQFF.

As concerns this clonotype: A much larger clonotype is one base distant, so this may be a read error. The chain recombines TRBV20-1 with TRBJ2-7; D gene uncertain. The CDR3 is 10 amino acids. Germline loops: CDR1 DFQATT, CDR2 SNEGSKA (reference sequence). V lost 5 bases, J lost 5 bases, and 7 bases lay in between. The CDR3 is CSALLDEQYF. The CDR3 coding sequence is TGCAGTGCTCTGCTGGACGAGCAGTACTTC.